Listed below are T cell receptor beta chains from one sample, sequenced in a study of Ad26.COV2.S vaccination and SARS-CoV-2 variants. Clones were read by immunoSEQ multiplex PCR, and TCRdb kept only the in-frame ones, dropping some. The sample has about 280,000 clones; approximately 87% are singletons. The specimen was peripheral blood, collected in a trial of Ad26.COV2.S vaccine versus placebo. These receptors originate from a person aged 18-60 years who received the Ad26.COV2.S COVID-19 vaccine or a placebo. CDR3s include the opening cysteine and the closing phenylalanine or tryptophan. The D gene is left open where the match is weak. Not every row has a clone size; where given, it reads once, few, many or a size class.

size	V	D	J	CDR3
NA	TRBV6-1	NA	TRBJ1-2	CASSEKGNYGYTF
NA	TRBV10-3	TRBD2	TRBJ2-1	CAISTGTSGRVNEQFF
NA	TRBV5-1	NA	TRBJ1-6	CASSLNIPSPLHF
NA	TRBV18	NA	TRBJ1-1	CASSPSSLNTEAFF
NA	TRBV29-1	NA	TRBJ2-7	CSVACRPGTMVRAYEQYF
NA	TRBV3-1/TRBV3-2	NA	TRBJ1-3	CASSQGHRVSGNTIYF
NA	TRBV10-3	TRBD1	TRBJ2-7	CAIRNPGQGTYEQYF
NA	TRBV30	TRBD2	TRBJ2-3	CAWSVLAGSDTQYF
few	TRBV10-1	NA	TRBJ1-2	CASSESRDGGYTF
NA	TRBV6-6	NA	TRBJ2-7	CASSSPDEQYF
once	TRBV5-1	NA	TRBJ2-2	CASSLNVIENTGELFF
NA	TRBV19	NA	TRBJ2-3	CASSMQADTQYF
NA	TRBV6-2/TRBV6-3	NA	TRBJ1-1	CASSKDRGWTEAFF
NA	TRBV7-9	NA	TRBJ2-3	CASSLGGTDTQYF
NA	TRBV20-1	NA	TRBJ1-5	CRPEGQPQHF
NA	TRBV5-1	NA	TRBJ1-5	CASSSGGGDNQPQHF
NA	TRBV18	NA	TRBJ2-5	CASSAPGFGAEETQYF
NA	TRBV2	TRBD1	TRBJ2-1	CASSVGQTGFRNEQFF
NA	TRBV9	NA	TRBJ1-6	CASSVEGGFYNSPLHF
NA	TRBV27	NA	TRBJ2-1	CASSYPRGNEQFF
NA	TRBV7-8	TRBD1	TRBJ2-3	CASSLEGARTDTQYF
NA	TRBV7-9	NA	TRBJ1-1	CASSSQGSGWPEAFF
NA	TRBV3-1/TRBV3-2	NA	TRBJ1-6	CASSHATVSNSPLHF
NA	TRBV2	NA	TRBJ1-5	CASTTTDSSNQPQHF
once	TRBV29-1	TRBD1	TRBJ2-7	CSARQGANEQYF
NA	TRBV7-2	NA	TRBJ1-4	CASSAQVANEKLFF
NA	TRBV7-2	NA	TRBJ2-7	CASRPGRSSYEQYF
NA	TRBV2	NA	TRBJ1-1	CASSVFEVASTEAFF
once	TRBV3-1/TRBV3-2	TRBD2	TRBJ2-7	CASSQRGLYEQYF
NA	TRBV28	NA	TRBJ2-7	CASSLAAEQYF
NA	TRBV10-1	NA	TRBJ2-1	CASSDRPGEQFF
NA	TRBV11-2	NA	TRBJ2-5	CASSWTGTILEETQYF
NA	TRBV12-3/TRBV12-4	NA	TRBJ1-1	CASVGQLNTEAFF
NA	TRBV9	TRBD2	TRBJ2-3	CASSAGLASTDTQYF
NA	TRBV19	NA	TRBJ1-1	CASSIWGSGNTEAFF
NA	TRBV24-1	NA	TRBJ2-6	CATSDFAGTGANVLTF
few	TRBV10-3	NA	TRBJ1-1	CAIRTDSAMNTEAFF
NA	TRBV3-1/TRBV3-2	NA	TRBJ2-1	CASSQESTEQFF
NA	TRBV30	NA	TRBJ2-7	CAWSVGGDSYEQYF
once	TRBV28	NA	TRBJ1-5	CASSFSSQGHQPQHF
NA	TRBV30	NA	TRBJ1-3	CAWSPDRKDTIYF
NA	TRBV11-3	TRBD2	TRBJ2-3	CASSLSTGTSGRHTDTQYF
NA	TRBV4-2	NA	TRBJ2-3	CASSQAGVTDTQYF
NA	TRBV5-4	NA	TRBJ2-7	CASSPVRDSYEQYF
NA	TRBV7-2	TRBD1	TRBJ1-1	CASSPQTGGLNTEAFF
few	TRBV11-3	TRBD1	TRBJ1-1	CASSPAPGQGNEAFF
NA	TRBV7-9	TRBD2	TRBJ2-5	CASSSSGTSGPLQETQYF
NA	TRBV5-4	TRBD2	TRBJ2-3	CASSLGREGDTQYF
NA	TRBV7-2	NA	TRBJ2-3	CASSFPWTEIYTDTQYF